The present TCR beta chain was sequenced within a study of immune heterogeneity within non-small cell lung tumors. Study context: Tumor histology was classified as squamous cell carcinoma in a few cases, non-squamous carcinoma in approximately 10 and not otherwise specified in 1.

General study findings and limits: Local T-cell clonality correlated moderately but significantly with local tumor mutational burden (R around 0.35).

Multiplex PCR (32 V and 13 J primers) was used to amplify the TCR beta CDR3. Via MiXCR, TCRdb re-called the multiplex PCR reads, giving one row per CDR3 protein. The sample holds around 16,000 distinct CDR3 sequences, 25% to 35% seen once. The CDR3 loop spans 10 amino acids. Germline V gene lookup returns CDR1 SNHLY and CDR2 FYNNEI. Trimming stripped 8 bases from V and 7 bases from J, with 6 bases between. Points on this clonotype: Its antigen is undetermined.

Template material for each sample was 450 to 750 ng of bulk tumor genomic DNA. Surgery yielded several widely spaced biopsies per primary tumor. Each patient presented with untreated, newly diagnosed non-small cell lung cancer and received curative surgery. The sequence was obtained from a middle-aged man with non-small cell lung cancer. The sequencing sample was made of lung tumor tissue. The chain is built from TRBV2 and TRBJ1-5; D is unclear. The CDR3 protein is CASGEQPQHF. CDR3 nucleotides: TGTGCCAGCGGGGAGCAGCCCCAGCATTTT.